This T cell receptor (beta chain) was recovered during a study of cytomegalovirus exposure and HLA in healthy donors. To note about this clone: What it recognizes is unknown.

The CDR3 contains 16 residues. Trimming took off 8 bases at V and 0 bases at J, with 17 bases between the two ends. Germline CDR1 PRHDT, CDR2 FYEKMQ (reference sequence). Study-wide points: Earlier results showed most TCR beta V segments being productive about 87% or about 30% of the time. Later analysis identified a missense DCLRE1C variant that was linked to TCR beta V- and J-gene trimming.

60 Vbeta and 13 Jbeta primers were used in PCR. The repertoire was sequenced with immunoSEQ multiplex PCR; TCRdb's copy has only in-frame clones and lacks some. The sample includes 80,000 to 100,000 clones, over 75% of them seen just once. The chain links TRBV13 to TRBJ1-3, with D unclear. Sequencing used PBMCs. The receptor comes from a man aged 25 to 40 in good health and CMV-seronegative. CDR3 sequence (DNA): TGTGCCAGCCCCTCCCCCGGGAACCCCTCTGGAAACACCATATATTTT. It encodes CASPSPGNPSGNTIYF.